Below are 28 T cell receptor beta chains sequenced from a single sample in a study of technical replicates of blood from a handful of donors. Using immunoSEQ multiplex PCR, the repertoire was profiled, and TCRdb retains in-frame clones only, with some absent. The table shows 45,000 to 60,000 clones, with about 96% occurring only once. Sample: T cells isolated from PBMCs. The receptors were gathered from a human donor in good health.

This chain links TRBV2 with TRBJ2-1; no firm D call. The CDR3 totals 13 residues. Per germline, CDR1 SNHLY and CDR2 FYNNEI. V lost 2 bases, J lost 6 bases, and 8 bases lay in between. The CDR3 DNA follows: TGTGCCAGCAGTGAAAACTGGGCCAATGAGCAGTTCTTC. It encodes CASSENWANEQFF.

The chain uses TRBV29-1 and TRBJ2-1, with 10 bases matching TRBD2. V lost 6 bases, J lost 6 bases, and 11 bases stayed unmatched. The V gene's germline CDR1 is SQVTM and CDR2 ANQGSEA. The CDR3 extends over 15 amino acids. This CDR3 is CSVPDPGLAFNEQFF. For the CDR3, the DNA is TGCAGCGTGCCCGATCCGGGACTAGCGTTCAATGAGCAGTTCTTC.

CDR3 sequence: CASSSQTGSVYNEQFF. The CDR3 DNA is TGTGCCAGCAGTTCCCAGACAGGGTCAGTCTACAATGAGCAGTTCTTC. V and J are TRBV27 and TRBJ2-1; the match to TRBD1 covers 7 bases. Germline CDR1 reads MNHEY; CDR2 reads SMNVEV (reference sequence). The V segment lost 4 bases and the J segment 3 bases; nucleotides outside the gene matches: 9. The CDR3 spans 16 residues.

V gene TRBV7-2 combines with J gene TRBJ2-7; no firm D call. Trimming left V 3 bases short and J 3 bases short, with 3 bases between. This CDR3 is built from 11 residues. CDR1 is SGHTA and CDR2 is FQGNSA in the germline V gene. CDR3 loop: CASSFYYEQYF. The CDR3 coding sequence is TGTGCCAGCAGCTTTTACTACGAGCAGTACTTC.

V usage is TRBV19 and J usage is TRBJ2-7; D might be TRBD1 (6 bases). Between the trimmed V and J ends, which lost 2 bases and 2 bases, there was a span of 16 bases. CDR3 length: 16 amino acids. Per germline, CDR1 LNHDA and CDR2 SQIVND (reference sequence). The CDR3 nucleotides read TGTGCCAGTAGTATATCAGCGGACAGCCTCCCCTACGAGCAGTACTTC. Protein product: CASSISADSLPYEQYF.

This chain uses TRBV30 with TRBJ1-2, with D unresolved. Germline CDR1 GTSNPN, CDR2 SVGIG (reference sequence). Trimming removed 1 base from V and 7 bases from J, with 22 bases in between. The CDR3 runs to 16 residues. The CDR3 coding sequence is TGTGCCTGGAGTGCTCTAGCGGTTTCGAACGGCTTTGGCTACACCTTC. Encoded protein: CAWSALAVSNGFGYTF. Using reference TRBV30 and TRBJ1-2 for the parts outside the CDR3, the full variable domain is SQTIHQWPATLVQPVGSPLSLECTVEGTSNPNLYWYRQAAGRGLQLLFYSVGIGQISSEVPQNLSASRPQDRQFILSSKKLLLSDSGFYLCAWSALAVSNGFGYTFGSGTRLTVV.

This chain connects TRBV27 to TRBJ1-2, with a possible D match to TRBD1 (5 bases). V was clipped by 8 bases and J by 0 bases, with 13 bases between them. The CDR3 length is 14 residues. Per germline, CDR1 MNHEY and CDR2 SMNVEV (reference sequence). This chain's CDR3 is CASASGITNYGYTF. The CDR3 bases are TGTGCCAGCGCGTCAGGGATAACTAACTATGGCTACACCTTC.

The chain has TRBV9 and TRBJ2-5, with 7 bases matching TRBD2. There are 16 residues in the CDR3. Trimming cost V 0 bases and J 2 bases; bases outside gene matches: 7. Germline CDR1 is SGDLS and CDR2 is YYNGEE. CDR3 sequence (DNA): TGTGCCAGCAGCGTAGACCCCGGGACTACACAAGAGACCCAGTACTTC. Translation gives CASSVDPGTTQETQYF.

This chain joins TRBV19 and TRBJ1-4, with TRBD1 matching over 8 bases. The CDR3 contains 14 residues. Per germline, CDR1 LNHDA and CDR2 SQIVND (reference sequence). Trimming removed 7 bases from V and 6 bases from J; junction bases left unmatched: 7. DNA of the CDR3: TGTGCCAGTACCTATCAGGGGGCTTATGAAAAACTGTTTTTT. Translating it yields CASTYQGAYEKLFF. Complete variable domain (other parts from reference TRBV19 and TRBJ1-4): DGGITQSPKYLFRKEGQNVTLSCEQNLNHDAMYWYRQDPGQGLRLIYYSQIVNDFQKGDIAEGYSVSREKKESFPLTVTSAQKNPTAFYLCASTYQGAYEKLFFGSGTQLSVL.

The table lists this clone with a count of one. CDR3 bases: TGTGCCAGCAGTTTAATGTCTGGACTAGCGGGAGTCGGCGAGCAGTACTTC. This sequence encodes CASSLMSGLAGVGEQYF. This chain joins TRBV27 and TRBJ2-7, with 13 bases that match TRBD2. V lost 2 bases and J lost 6; bases outside the gene matches: 10. CDR3 size: 17 residues. Per the germline V gene, CDR1 is MNHEY and CDR2 is SMNVEV (reference sequence).

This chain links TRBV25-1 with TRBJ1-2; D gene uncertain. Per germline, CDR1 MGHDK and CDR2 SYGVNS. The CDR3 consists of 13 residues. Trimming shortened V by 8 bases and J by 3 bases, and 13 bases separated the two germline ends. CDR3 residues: CASAREADYGYTF. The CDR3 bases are TGTGCCAGCGCGAGAGAGGCGGACTATGGCTACACCTTC.

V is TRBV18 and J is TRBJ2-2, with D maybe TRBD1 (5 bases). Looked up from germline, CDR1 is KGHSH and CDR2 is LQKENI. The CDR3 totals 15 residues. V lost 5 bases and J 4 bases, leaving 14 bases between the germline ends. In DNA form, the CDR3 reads TGTGCCAGCTCAGGCAGTGGCAGGGTCACCGGGGAGCTGTTTTTT. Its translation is CASSGSGRVTGELFF.

CDR3 in amino acids: CASSLRGVAGNTIYF. Here the CDR3 DNA reads TGTGCCAGCAGCTTGCGGGGAGTCGCTGGAAACACCATATATTTT. The gene calls are TRBV5-5 and TRBJ1-3; D ambiguous. Germline V gene lookup returns CDR1 SGHKS and CDR2 YYEKEE (reference sequence). This CDR3 is 15 amino acids long. V gave up 1 base and J gave up 2 bases, with 10 bases separating them.

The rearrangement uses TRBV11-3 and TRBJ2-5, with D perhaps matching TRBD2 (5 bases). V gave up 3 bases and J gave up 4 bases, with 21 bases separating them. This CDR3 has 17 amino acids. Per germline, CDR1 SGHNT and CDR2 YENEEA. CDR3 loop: CASSFSIGLAAGETQYF. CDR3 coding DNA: TGTGCCAGCAGCTTTTCCATAGGGCTAGCTGCCGGAGAGACCCAGTACTTC.

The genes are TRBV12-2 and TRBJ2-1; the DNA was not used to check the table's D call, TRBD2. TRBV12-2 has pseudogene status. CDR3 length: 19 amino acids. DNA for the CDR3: TGTGCAAGTCGCTTTGGACTAGCGGGAGCCCACCAAATAGAAAATGAGCAGTTCTTC. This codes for CASRFGLAGAHQIENEQFF.

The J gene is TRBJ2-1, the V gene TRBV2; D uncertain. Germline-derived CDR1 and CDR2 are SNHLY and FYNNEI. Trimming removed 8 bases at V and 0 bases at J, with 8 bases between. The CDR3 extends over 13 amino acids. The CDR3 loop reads CASSLSSYNEQFF. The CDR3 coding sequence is TGTGCCAGCTCCCTGAGCTCCTACAATGAGCAGTTCTTC. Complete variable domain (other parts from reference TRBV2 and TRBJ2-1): EPEVTQTPSHQVTQMGQEVILRCVPISNHLYFYWYRQILGQKVEFLVSFYNNEISEKSEIFDDQFSVERPDGSNFTLKIRSTKLEDSAMYFCASSLSSYNEQFFGPGTRLTVL.

CDR3 coding DNA: TGTGCCATCAGTGAGTCTATGGGGACAGGGCTTTTCATGAACACTGAAGCTTTCTTT. Amino acid sequence: CAISESMGTGLFMNTEAFF. The chain recombines TRBV10-3 with TRBJ1-1; 9 bases align to TRBD1. The CDR3 is made up of 19 amino acids. The ends lost 0 bases at V and 0 bases at J; junction bases unmatched: 11. Germline V lookup: CDR1 ENHRY, CDR2 SYGVKD.

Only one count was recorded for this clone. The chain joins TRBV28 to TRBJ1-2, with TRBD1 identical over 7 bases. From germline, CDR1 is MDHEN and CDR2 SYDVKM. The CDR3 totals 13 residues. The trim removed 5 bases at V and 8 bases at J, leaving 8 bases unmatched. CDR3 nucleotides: TGTGCCAGCAGTCCCCAGGGGGACAGCGGCTACACCTTC. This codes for CASSPQGDSGYTF.

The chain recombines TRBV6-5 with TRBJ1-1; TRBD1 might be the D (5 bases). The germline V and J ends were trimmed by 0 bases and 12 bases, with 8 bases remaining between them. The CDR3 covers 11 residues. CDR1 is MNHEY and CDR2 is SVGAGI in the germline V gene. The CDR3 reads CASSYSRTTFF. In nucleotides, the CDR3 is TGTGCCAGCAGTTACTCGAGGACAACTTTCTTT.

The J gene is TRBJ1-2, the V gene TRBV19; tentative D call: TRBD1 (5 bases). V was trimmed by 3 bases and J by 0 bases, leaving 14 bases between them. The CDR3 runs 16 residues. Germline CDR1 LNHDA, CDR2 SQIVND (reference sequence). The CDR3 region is CASSILTGGANYGYTF. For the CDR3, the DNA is TGTGCCAGTAGTATCCTGACGGGGGGTGCTAACTATGGCTACACCTTC. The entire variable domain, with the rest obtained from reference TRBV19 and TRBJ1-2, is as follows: DGGITQSPKYLFRKEGQNVTLSCEQNLNHDAMYWYRQDPGQGLRLIYYSQIVNDFQKGDIAEGYSVSREKKESFPLTVTSAQKNPTAFYLCASSILTGGANYGYTFGSGTRLTVV.

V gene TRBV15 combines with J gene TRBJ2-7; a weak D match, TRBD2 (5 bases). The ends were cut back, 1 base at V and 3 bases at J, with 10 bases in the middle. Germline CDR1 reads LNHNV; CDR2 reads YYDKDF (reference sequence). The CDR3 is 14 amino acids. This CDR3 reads CATSRVAGLYEQYF. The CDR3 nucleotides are TGTGCCACCAGCAGAGTGGCAGGACTCTACGAGCAGTACTTC. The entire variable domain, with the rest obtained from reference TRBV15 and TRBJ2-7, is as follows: DAMVIQNPRYQVTQFGKPVTLSCSQTLNHNVMYWYQQKSSQAPKLLFHYYDKDFNNEADTPDNFQSRRPNTSFCFLDIRSPGLGDTAMYLCATSRVAGLYEQYFGPGTRLTVT.

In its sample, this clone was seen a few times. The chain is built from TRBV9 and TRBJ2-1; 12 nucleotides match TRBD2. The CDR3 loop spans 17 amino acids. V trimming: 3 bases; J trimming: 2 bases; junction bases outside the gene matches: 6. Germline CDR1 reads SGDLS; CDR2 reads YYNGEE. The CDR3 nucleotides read TGTGCCAGCAGCGCTCAGAGACTAGCGGGAGCCTACAATGAGCAGTTCTTC. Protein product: CASSAQRLAGAYNEQFF. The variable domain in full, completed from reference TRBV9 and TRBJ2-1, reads DSGVTQTPKHLITATGQRVTLRCSPRSGDLSVYWYQQSLDQGLQFLIQYYNGEERAKGNILERFSAQQFPDLHSELNLSSLELGDSALYFCASSAQRLAGAYNEQFFGPGTRLTVL.

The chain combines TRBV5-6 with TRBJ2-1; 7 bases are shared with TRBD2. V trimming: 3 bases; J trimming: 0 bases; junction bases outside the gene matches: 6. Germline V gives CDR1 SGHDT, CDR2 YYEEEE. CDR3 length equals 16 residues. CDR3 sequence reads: CASSWWGGSSYNEQFF. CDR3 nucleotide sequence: TGTGCCAGCAGCTGGTGGGGGGGAAGCTCCTACAATGAGCAGTTCTTC.

The CDR3 spells CASSFRQLNYGYTF. The CDR3, as DNA: TGTGCCAGCAGCTTTCGACAGTTAAATTATGGCTACACCTTC. V gene TRBV5-6 combines with J gene TRBJ1-2; maybe TRBD1 (5 bases). Germline V gene lookup returns CDR1 SGHDT and CDR2 YYEEEE. Trimming took off 2 bases at V and 5 bases at J, with 13 bases between the two ends. The CDR3 loop spans 14 amino acids. Supplemented by reference TRBV5-6 and TRBJ1-2, the full variable domain reads DAGVTQSPTHLIKTRGQQVTLRCSPKSGHDTVSWYQQALGQGPQFIFQYYEEEERQRGNFPDRFSGHQFPNYSSELNVNALLLGDSALYLCASSFRQLNYGYTFGSGTRLTVV.

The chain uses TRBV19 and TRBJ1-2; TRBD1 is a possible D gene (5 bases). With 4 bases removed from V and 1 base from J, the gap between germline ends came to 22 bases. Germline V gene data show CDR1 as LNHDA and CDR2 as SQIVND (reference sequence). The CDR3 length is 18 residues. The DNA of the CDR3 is TGTGCCAGTAGTAGGAGTCTGGCGGCAGGGATGATTAACTATGGCTACACCTTC. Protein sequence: CASSRSLAAGMINYGYTF.

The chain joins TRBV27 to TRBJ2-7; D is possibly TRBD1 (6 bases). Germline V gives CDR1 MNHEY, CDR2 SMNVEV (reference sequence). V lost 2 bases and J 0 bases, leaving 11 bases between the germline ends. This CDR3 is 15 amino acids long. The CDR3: CASSLDYRASYEQYF. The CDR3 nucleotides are TGTGCCAGCAGTTTAGATTACAGGGCCTCCTACGAGCAGTACTTC.

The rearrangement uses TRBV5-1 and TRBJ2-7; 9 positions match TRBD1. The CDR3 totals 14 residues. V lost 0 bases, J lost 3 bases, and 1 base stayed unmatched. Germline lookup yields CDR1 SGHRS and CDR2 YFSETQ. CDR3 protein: CASSLDRGLYEQYF. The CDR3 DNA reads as TGCGCCAGCAGCTTGGACAGGGGGCTCTACGAGCAGTACTTC.

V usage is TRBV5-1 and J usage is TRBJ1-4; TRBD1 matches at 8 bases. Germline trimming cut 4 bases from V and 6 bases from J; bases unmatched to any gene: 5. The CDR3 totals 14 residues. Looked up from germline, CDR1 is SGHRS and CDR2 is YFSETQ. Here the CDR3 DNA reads TGCGCCAGCAGCCCGGGACAGGCCTATGAAAAACTGTTTTTT. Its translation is CASSPGQAYEKLFF.